Many counts were recorded for the clone carrying this T cell receptor beta chain. Its antigen is still unknown. This sample was included in a study of neurological immune-mediated disorders. Study-wide results and limits: No CDR3 amino acid sequences were shared by expanded clones across subjects, suggesting private repertoires in all groups.

cDNA synthesis was performed by 5'RACE with 10-nucleotide random UMIs. TCRdb recomputed calls from the 5' RACE reads with MiXCR, one row per CDR3 protein. Of fewer than 50,000 distinct CDR3 sequences in the sample, roughly 14% are singletons; the top ten hold around 10%. Noted time point: longitudinal time-point 3. Volunteers at a blood bank in Maryland, USA, were the healthy controls. With 3 bases removed from V and 6 bases from J, the gap between germline ends came to 15 bases. The CDR3 length is 15 residues. Germline V CDR1 and CDR2: SGHAT, FQNNGV. The chain couples TRBV11-2 to TRBJ2-1; TRBD2 might be the D (6 bases). Sequencing used PBMCs. The clonotype comes from a man aged 25 to 40 in good health. The CDR3 is CASSLGSGGSNEQFF. The CDR3 nucleotides read TGTGCCAGCAGCTTGGGGTCAGGAGGGTCCAATGAGCAGTTCTTC.